This TCR beta chain derives from a study of read filtering for tumor transcriptome and immune sequencing. As for the study in general: By R-ISS, stages I, II and III held about 8, 15 and 7 patients.

Regarding the study as a whole: RNA-seq captured clonotypes less deeply and reliably than IR-seq. Without single-read clonotypes, shared clonotype proportions correlated more between IR-seq and RNA-seq. In IR-seq, single-read clonotypes were roughly 80% of clonotypes but approximately 3.5% of reads.

Molecular barcoded adaptors covering alpha/delta and beta/gamma chains were used on 400 to 450 ng RNA. Via MiXCR, TCRdb re-called the reads, giving one row per CDR3 protein. The repertoire holds approximately 60,000 distinct CDR3 sequences, with around a fifth as singletons. Per germline, CDR1 MGHRA and CDR2 YSYEKL. Trimming removed 4 bases at V and 3 bases at J, with 16 bases between. The CDR3 runs 15 residues. Points on this clonotype: Its matching antigen is unknown.

This chain connects TRBV4-1 to TRBJ2-7; D is uncertain. This TCR was recovered from a donor at least 40 years old with multiple myeloma. Sequenced material: a population of CD138-negative cells sorted from bone marrow. This chain's CDR3 is CASSRPSWAYYEQYF. DNA of the CDR3: TGCGCCAGCAGCCGACCCAGCTGGGCGTACTACGAGCAGTACTTC.